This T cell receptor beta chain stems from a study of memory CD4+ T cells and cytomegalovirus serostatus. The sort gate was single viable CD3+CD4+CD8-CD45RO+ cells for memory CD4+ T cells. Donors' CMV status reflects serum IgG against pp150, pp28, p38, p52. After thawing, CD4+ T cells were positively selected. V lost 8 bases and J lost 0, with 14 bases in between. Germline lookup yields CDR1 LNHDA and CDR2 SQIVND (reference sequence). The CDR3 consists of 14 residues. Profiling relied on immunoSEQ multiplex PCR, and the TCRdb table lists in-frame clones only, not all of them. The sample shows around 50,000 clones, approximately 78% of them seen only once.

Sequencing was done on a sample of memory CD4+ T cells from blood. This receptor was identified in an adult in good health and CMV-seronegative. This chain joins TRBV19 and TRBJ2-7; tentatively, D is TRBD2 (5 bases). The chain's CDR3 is CASRDGGNSYEQYF. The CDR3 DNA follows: TGTGCCAGTCGCGACGGAGGCAACTCCTACGAGCAGTACTTC.